This TCR beta chain was captured by sequencing in a study of response to subunit inactivated influenza vaccine (dated by TCRdb to 2016 to 2018). The study in broad terms: Deep quantitative profiling of the T cell receptor repertoire was used in the study to follow responses to a trivalent subunit inactivated influenza vaccine. Overall study outcomes, separate from this receptor: According to the authors, only a limited number of new T cells may be recruited by each seasonal influenza vaccination.

As to this clonotype: Its cognate antigen has yet to be identified. Per-nucleotide qualities are absent, and no much larger clonotype sits a single base away.

Compared with germline, V lacks 2 bases and J lacks 5 bases; bases without a gene match: 7. The germline V gene (reference sequence) specifies DFQATT as CDR1 and SNEGSKA as CDR2. The CDR3 runs 14 residues from the cysteine to the phenylalanine. The CDR3 DNA has 42 bases and is translated from base 1. To prepare the library, RT-PCR was applied. The instrument given in TCRdb is Illumina HiSeq 2500. TCRdb trimmed the raw reads at Q25, called clones with MiXCR and kept productive beta chains. Each entry is one CDR3 protein sequence, shown with its most common DNA and genes. The sample data list about 700,000 distinct CDR3 sequences, and 15% to 18% of these were observed just once. Approximately 10% of the sample comes from the top ten.

The receptor's source is a man aged 45 to 65 who received an inactivated influenza vaccine. Donor details come from another sample of the same person, matched by shared clones. The sequencing used PBMCs from blood, collected 12 days after vaccination. The sequence links TRBV20-1 to TRBJ2-7; TRBD2 fits 9 bases in the junction. The sequenced DNA is TGCAGTGCTAGACCCGGGACTAGCACCCACGAGCAGTACTTC. Its protein product is CSARPGTSTHEQYF.